Detailed here is one T cell receptor beta chain. These data are taken from a study of blood T cell repertoires in COVID-19. Study details: Some COVID-19 samples were acute and others convalescent; all came from the United States, Italy and Spain. T cells, B-cell-depleted T cells, or PBMCs supplied cDNA or gDNA.

Germline loops: CDR1 MNHEY, CDR2 SVGEGT. Trimming took off 2 bases at V and 10 bases at J, with 11 bases between the two ends. The CDR3 has 13 amino acids. In the authors' workflow: How many nucleated cells were present was estimated from reference gene primer amplification. Repertoires were generated with immunoSEQ multiplex PCR, while TCRdb's copy carries only in-frame clones and drops some. The D gene and trimming were derived from the DNA, and the V and J assignments and clone size from that table. The sample shows over 40,000 clones, 70% to 90% of them seen only once. The chain carries TRBV6-2 or TRBV6-3 and TRBJ2-2; D gene ambiguous. The TCR comes from a man older than 75 with active COVID-19. Sequenced: peripheral blood. CDR3 residues: CASSYAGYEELFF. The CDR3 DNA is TGTGCCAGCAGTTACGCCGGGTACGAGGAGCTGTTTTTT.